Below are 5 T cell receptor beta chains sequenced from a single sample in a study of metastatic and nonmetastatic thyroid tumors. No patient received treatment before thyroid surgery. TCRdb reassembled clones from the PCR reads with MiXCR. Among tens of thousands of clones listed, roughly 12% were seen once. Sequenced: blood. The source of these receptors is a female donor with papillary thyroid cancer or a benign thyroid nodule (not recorded which). Some clones in this sample may be carry-over from other donors' samples.

About this clone itself: One end of the junction fails to match germline, which may point to a read error. The genes are TRBV7-3 and TRBJ2-2; D may match TRBD1 or TRBD2 (6 bases each). The germline gives CDR1 SGHTA, CDR2 FQGTGA. The CDR3 has 16 amino acids. CDR3 protein: CASRPPGGGRTGELFF. The CDR3 coding sequence is TGTGCAAGCAGACCCCCGGGTGGGGGGCGGACCGGGGAGCTGTTTTTT.

At least ten counts were recorded for this clone. This CDR3 reads CSARDDRGDSPLHF. The CDR3 DNA sequence: TGCAGTGCTAGAGATGACAGGGGAGATTCACCCCTCCACTTT. This chain joins TRBV20-1 and TRBJ1-6; 8 bases agree with TRBD1. Germline loops: CDR1 DFQATT, CDR2 SNEGSKA (reference sequence). This CDR3 region has 14 residues. The V gene end was trimmed by 0 bases and the J gene end by 8 bases; junction bases not matched to a gene: 3.

This clone was observed at least ten times. This sequence joins TRBV7-6 and TRBJ1-2; 7 nucleotides match TRBD1. The J segment lost 7 bases and the V segment lost 0 bases, leaving 23 bases of the junction unmatched. Germline V CDR1 and CDR2: SGHVS, FNYEAQ. The CDR3 totals 20 residues. The CDR3: CASSLARELIMTTGPGGYTF. In DNA, the CDR3 is TGTGCCAGCAGCTTAGCGCGCGAGTTGATAATGACGACAGGGCCGGGTGGCTACACCTTC.

Relative to its sample, this clone is medium-sized (0.01 to 0.1%). The genes are TRBV28 and TRBJ2-7; 7 bases are shared with TRBD2. The ends lost 3 bases at V and 5 bases at J; junction bases unmatched: 19. Germline CDR1 and CDR2: MDHEN and SYDVKM. The CDR3 loop spans 18 amino acids. Here the CDR3 DNA reads TGTGCCAGCAGTTTGCTTCATTTTTCCAGCGGGAAAAAAGACGAGCAGTACTTC. Amino acids: CASSLLHFSSGKKDEQYF. Supplemented by reference TRBV28 and TRBJ2-7, the full variable domain reads DVKVTQSSRYLVKRTGEKVFLECVQDMDHENMFWYRQDPGLGLRLIYFSYDVKMKEKGDIPEGYSVSREKKERFSLILESASTNQTSMYLCASSLLHFSSGKKDEQYFGPGTRLTVT.

This clone is medium-sized (0.01 to 0.1%) in the sample. V gene TRBV2 combines with J gene TRBJ1-2; D is undetermined. There are 12 residues in the CDR3. Between the trimmed V and J ends, which lost 4 bases and 4 bases, there was a span of 7 bases. Germline V lookup: CDR1 SNHLY, CDR2 FYNNEI. The CDR3 DNA reads TGTGCCAGCAGTGTCGGAGTCTATGGCTACACCTTC. It codes for CASSVGVYGYTF.